This paragraph reports one T cell receptor (beta chain). Its antigen is not known. The method was immunoSEQ multiplex PCR; TCRdb's version includes in-frame clones alone and lacks a portion of them. The data show 25,000 to 30,000 clones, approximately 86% seen once. CDR1 SGHTS and CDR2 YDEGEE come from the germline V gene. Between the trimmed V and J ends, which lost 5 bases and 7 bases, there was a span of 12 bases. The CDR3 loop spans 13 amino acids. This sample was included in a study of T cell clonotyping in hematopoietic cell transplantation. Turning to the study itself: Pretransplant recipient samples were taken after cytoreduction. General study findings and limits: Higher Inverse Simpson Index values in graft donor and pretransplant recipient predicted broader posttransplant TCR diversity. After transplant, recipient diversity fell while pathologically expanded clonotypes grew through day 180.

Noted time point: recipient sample about 28 days before transplant, after cytoreduction. Blood collection times were about day -28 and days 30, 100, 180 posttransplant. This chain joins TRBV5-8 and TRBJ1-4, with D possibly TRBD1 on 5 matching bases. Specimen: peripheral blood mononuclear cells, collected before stem cell transplant. The clonotype comes from a man in his forties or fifties with acute myeloid leukemia. Some clones in this sample may be carry-over from other donors' samples. CDR3 amino acids: CASRGHAGEKLFF. DNA for the CDR3: TGTGCCAGCAGGGGGCATGCAGGTGAAAAACTGTTTTTT.